This T cell receptor beta chain was observed in a study of blood T cell repertoires in COVID-19. Study context: Samples came from the United States, Italy and Spain, spanning acute and convalescent COVID-19. PBMCs, B-cell-depleted T cells, or T cells provided the cDNA or gDNA that made up the material.

The junction had 11 bases not matched to a gene; V was cut back by 5 bases and J by 7 bases. The germline gives CDR1 MNHEY, CDR2 SVGAGI. The CDR3 is 15 amino acids. Per the original methods: How many nucleated cells were present was estimated from reference gene primer amplification. The protocol was immunoSEQ multiplex PCR, while the TCRdb copy is restricted to in-frame clones and leaves out a portion. From that table come the V and J calls and clone size; the DNA was used to work out D and trimming. The table has about 370,000 clones, roughly 86% seen once. The chain employs TRBV6-5 and TRBJ1-5; 7 bases fit TRBD1. The TCR comes from a woman aged 30 to 39 with COVID-19, enrolled during active disease. Sample: peripheral blood. This CDR3 is CASSRDSPSTQPQHF. CDR3 nucleotide sequence: TGTGCCAGCAGTAGGGACAGCCCCTCCACACAGCCCCAGCATTTT.